A selection of T cell receptor beta chains follows, all from one sample in a study of blood T cell repertoires in COVID-19. Some clones are missing from TCRdb's copy, which holds only in-frame ones; the method was immunoSEQ multiplex PCR. Of some 240,000 clones listed, approximately 78% are singletons. Sequencing was done on a sample of peripheral blood. These receptors all come from a woman in her seventies with COVID-19, enrolled during active disease. CDR3s include the opening cysteine and the closing phenylalanine or tryptophan. Each record gives: D gene, V gene, clone size, J gene, CDR3 protein, CDR3 DNA. The D gene is left open where the match is weak. Not all rows give a size; the values are once, few, many and, for expanded clones, a class.

D gene: -
V gene: TRBV28
clone size: -
J gene: TRBJ1-2
CDR3 protein: CASSPPSNGRSGYTF
CDR3 DNA: TGTGCCAGCAGTCCCCCTAGTAACGGTCGAAGTGGCTACACCTTC

D gene: TRBD1
V gene: TRBV9
clone size: -
J gene: TRBJ1-1
CDR3 protein: CASSGDSSLAEAFF
CDR3 DNA: TGTGCCAGCAGCGGGGACAGCAGTTTGGCTGAAGCTTTCTTT

D gene: -
V gene: TRBV14
clone size: -
J gene: TRBJ2-3
CDR3 protein: CASSPRLRDTQYF
CDR3 DNA: TGTGCCAGCAGCCCCAGACTAAGAGATACGCAGTATTTT

D gene: -
V gene: TRBV10-3
clone size: -
J gene: TRBJ2-7
CDR3 protein: CAIGEGGRYEQYF
CDR3 DNA: TGTGCCATCGGAGAGGGAGGAAGGTACGAGCAGTACTTC

D gene: -
V gene: TRBV10-2
clone size: once
J gene: TRBJ1-1
CDR3 protein: CASSDLRRSEAFF
CDR3 DNA: TGCGCCAGCAGTGATCTACGGCGGAGTGAAGCTTTCTTT

D gene: TRBD1
V gene: TRBV7-2
clone size: -
J gene: TRBJ1-5
CDR3 protein: CASSERTGDQPQHF
CDR3 DNA: TGTGCCAGCAGCGAGCGCACAGGGGATCAGCCCCAGCATTTT

D gene: TRBD1
V gene: TRBV19
clone size: -
J gene: TRBJ2-7
CDR3 protein: CASSIKQGAPYEQYF
CDR3 DNA: TGTGCCAGTAGTATCAAACAGGGGGCTCCCTACGAGCAGTACTTC

D gene: TRBD1
V gene: TRBV28
clone size: -
J gene: TRBJ1-1
CDR3 protein: CASSSQGARAFF
CDR3 DNA: TGTGCCAGCAGTTCTCAGGGGGCGCGAGCTTTCTTT

D gene: TRBD2
V gene: TRBV7-9
clone size: -
J gene: TRBJ2-7
CDR3 protein: CASSLELAYEQYF
CDR3 DNA: TGTGCCAGCAGCTTAGAACTAGCGTACGAGCAGTACTTC

D gene: TRBD1
V gene: TRBV4-3
clone size: -
J gene: TRBJ1-4
CDR3 protein: CASSQGVGQGSEKLFF
CDR3 DNA: TGCGCCAGCAGCCAAGGGGTAGGACAGGGTAGTGAAAAACTGTTTTTT

D gene: -
V gene: TRBV28
clone size: once
J gene: TRBJ1-6
CDR3 protein: CASSLDSRISPLHF
CDR3 DNA: TGTGCCAGCAGTTTAGACAGCCGCATTTCACCCCTCCACTTT

D gene: -
V gene: TRBV27
clone size: -
J gene: TRBJ1-6
CDR3 protein: CASRAQGPYNSPLHF
CDR3 DNA: TGTGCCAGCAGGGCACAGGGACCCTATAATTCACCCCTCCACTTT

D gene: -
V gene: TRBV5-1
clone size: -
J gene: TRBJ1-2
CDR3 protein: CASSPYGVGGGYTF
CDR3 DNA: TGCGCCAGCAGCCCGTACGGCGTCGGCGGAGGCTACACCTTC

D gene: -
V gene: TRBV14
clone size: -
J gene: TRBJ2-1
CDR3 protein: CASSFYGEQFF
CDR3 DNA: TGTGCCAGCAGCTTTTACGGTGAGCAGTTCTTC

D gene: -
V gene: TRBV11-3
clone size: once
J gene: TRBJ2-3
CDR3 protein: CASSSGGASDTQYF
CDR3 DNA: TGTGCCAGCAGCTCGGGGGGCGCTTCAGATACGCAGTATTTT

D gene: TRBD2
V gene: TRBV7-2
clone size: -
J gene: TRBJ2-3
CDR3 protein: CASSLNEVDLAGASDTQYF
CDR3 DNA: TGTGCCAGCAGCCTTAACGAGGTGGATCTAGCGGGAGCGTCGGATACGCAGTATTTT

D gene: -
V gene: TRBV2
clone size: -
J gene: TRBJ1-6
CDR3 protein: CASSDLLTLTGSNSPLHF
CDR3 DNA: TGTGCCAGCAGTGATCTACTAACGTTGACAGGATCAAATTCACCCCTCCACTTT

D gene: TRBD1
V gene: TRBV29-1
clone size: -
J gene: TRBJ2-5
CDR3 protein: CSAPDRARETQYF
CDR3 DNA: TGCAGCGCCCCGGACAGGGCAAGGGAGACCCAGTACTTC

D gene: -
V gene: TRBV19
clone size: -
J gene: TRBJ2-5
CDR3 protein: CASSLGRSKETQYF
CDR3 DNA: TGTGCCAGTAGTCTCGGGAGATCGAAGGAGACCCAGTACTTC

D gene: -
V gene: TRBV3-1/TRBV3-2
clone size: -
J gene: TRBJ1-2
CDR3 protein: CASSRGLGGGYTF
CDR3 DNA: TGTGCCAGCAGCCGCGGGCTCGGTGGTGGCTACACCTTC

D gene: -
V gene: TRBV6-2/TRBV6-3
clone size: once
J gene: TRBJ1-5
CDR3 protein: CASSPRERLGRQPQHF
CDR3 DNA: TGTGCCAGCAGCCCGCGAGAAAGACTAGGACGGCAGCCCCAGCATTTT

D gene: -
V gene: TRBV21-1
clone size: -
J gene: TRBJ2-1
CDR3 protein: CASSKGGGQGENYNEQFF
CDR3 DNA: TGTGCCAGCAGCAAAGGAGGGGGACAGGGTGAGAATTACAATGAGCAGTTCTTC

D gene: -
V gene: TRBV6-5
clone size: -
J gene: TRBJ2-1
CDR3 protein: CASSYTVASVFNEQFF
CDR3 DNA: TGTGCCAGCAGTTACACGGTCGCTAGCGTCTTCAATGAGCAGTTCTTC

D gene: -
V gene: TRBV4-3
clone size: -
J gene: TRBJ2-4
CDR3 protein: CASSQDWGELVLLAKNIQYF
CDR3 DNA: TGCGCCAGCAGCCAAGACTGGGGGGAACTTGTTTTACTAGCCAAAAACATTCAGTACTTC

D gene: TRBD1
V gene: TRBV5-6
clone size: -
J gene: TRBJ2-6
CDR3 protein: CASSPGGPGANVLTF
CDR3 DNA: TGTGCCAGCAGCCCAGGGGGCCCGGGGGCCAACGTCCTGACTTTC

D gene: TRBD2
V gene: TRBV27
clone size: -
J gene: TRBJ2-1
CDR3 protein: CASSSLSPRGRVLAGGLGNEQFF
CDR3 DNA: TGTGCCAGCAGTTCGCTATCCCCCAGGGGGCGAGTACTAGCGGGAGGACTCGGCAATGAGCAGTTCTTC

D gene: -
V gene: TRBV30
clone size: -
J gene: TRBJ2-1
CDR3 protein: CAWRGANEQFF
CDR3 DNA: TGTGCCTGGAGGGGAGCAAATGAGCAGTTCTTC

D gene: -
V gene: TRBV28
clone size: -
J gene: TRBJ2-1
CDR3 protein: CASSSRVGRSRSYNEQFF
CDR3 DNA: TGTGCCAGCAGTTCTCGGGTGGGGCGGTCCCGCTCCTACAATGAGCAGTTCTTC

D gene: TRBD1
V gene: TRBV19
clone size: -
J gene: TRBJ1-1
CDR3 protein: CASTPGGYTEAFF
CDR3 DNA: TGTGCCAGTACCCCAGGGGGCTACACTGAAGCTTTCTTT

D gene: -
V gene: TRBV19
clone size: few
J gene: TRBJ1-5
CDR3 protein: CASSPPHGIRGNQPQHF
CDR3 DNA: TGTGCCAGTAGTCCCCCCCACGGTATAAGGGGAAATCAGCCCCAGCATTTT

D gene: TRBD1
V gene: TRBV27
clone size: -
J gene: TRBJ1-2
CDR3 protein: CASRTQGGGYTF
CDR3 DNA: TGTGCCAGCAGAACCCAAGGGGGCGGCTACACCTTC

D gene: TRBD1
V gene: TRBV6-2/TRBV6-3
clone size: once
J gene: TRBJ1-5
CDR3 protein: CASSYASGTGGAGKPQHF
CDR3 DNA: TGTGCCAGCAGTTACGCGTCGGGGACAGGGGGCGCAGGGAAGCCCCAGCATTTT

D gene: -
V gene: TRBV29-1
clone size: -
J gene: TRBJ1-4
CDR3 protein: CSVASTKEKLFF
CDR3 DNA: TGCAGCGTTGCCTCAACAAAGGAAAAACTGTTTTTT

D gene: -
V gene: TRBV3-1/TRBV3-2
clone size: -
J gene: TRBJ2-1
CDR3 protein: CASSLSGSSYNEQFF
CDR3 DNA: TGTGCCAGCAGCCTGAGCGGTAGCTCCTACAATGAGCAGTTCTTC

D gene: TRBD2
V gene: TRBV7-2
clone size: -
J gene: TRBJ2-7
CDR3 protein: CASSQGLARTYEQYF
CDR3 DNA: TGTGCCAGCAGCCAAGGACTAGCGCGTACCTACGAGCAGTACTTC

D gene: TRBD1
V gene: TRBV30
clone size: -
J gene: TRBJ2-6
CDR3 protein: CACQTGTGSTGANVLTF
CDR3 DNA: TGTGCCTGTCAAACCGGGACAGGGTCTACGGGGGCCAACGTCCTGACTTTC

D gene: -
V gene: TRBV3-1/TRBV3-2
clone size: -
J gene: TRBJ2-1
CDR3 protein: CASSQLGDEQFF
CDR3 DNA: TGTGCCAGCAGCCAGCTCGGGGATGAGCAGTTCTTC

D gene: TRBD1
V gene: TRBV5-1
clone size: -
J gene: TRBJ1-4
CDR3 protein: CASSLEGTGTEKLFF
CDR3 DNA: TGCGCCAGCAGCTTGGAAGGGACAGGGACTGAAAAACTGTTTTTT

D gene: -
V gene: TRBV7-9
clone size: -
J gene: TRBJ2-2
CDR3 protein: CASSLALSGELFF
CDR3 DNA: TGTGCCAGCAGCTTAGCTCTTTCCGGGGAGCTGTTTTTT

D gene: -
V gene: TRBV19
clone size: once
J gene: TRBJ1-1
CDR3 protein: CASSTGHNTEAFF
CDR3 DNA: TGTGCCAGTAGTACCGGACATAACACTGAAGCTTTCTTT

D gene: TRBD1
V gene: TRBV5-6
clone size: -
J gene: TRBJ1-2
CDR3 protein: CASSPGGTARDYGYTF
CDR3 DNA: TGTGCCAGCAGCCCTGGAGGGACAGCCAGGGACTATGGCTACACCTTC

D gene: -
V gene: TRBV27
clone size: -
J gene: TRBJ1-6
CDR3 protein: CASSSFNSPLHF
CDR3 DNA: TGTGCCAGCAGTTCTTTTAATTCACCCCTCCACTTT

D gene: -
V gene: TRBV2
clone size: -
J gene: TRBJ2-5
CDR3 protein: CASSVGGRGVETQYF
CDR3 DNA: TGTGCCAGCAGTGTGGGTGGCAGGGGCGTGGAGACCCAGTACTTC

D gene: -
V gene: TRBV28
clone size: few
J gene: TRBJ1-2
CDR3 protein: CASSQAEMRAYGYTF
CDR3 DNA: TGTGCCAGCAGTCAAGCGGAAATGCGCGCCTATGGCTACACCTTC

D gene: TRBD2
V gene: TRBV7-3
clone size: -
J gene: TRBJ2-5
CDR3 protein: CASGSSGRETQYF
CDR3 DNA: TGTGCCAGCGGATCTAGCGGGAGGGAGACCCAGTACTTC

D gene: TRBD2
V gene: TRBV5-1
clone size: -
J gene: TRBJ2-7
CDR3 protein: CASSLGTLAGADEQYF
CDR3 DNA: TGCGCCAGCAGCTTGGGGACTCTAGCGGGAGCTGACGAGCAGTACTTC

D gene: TRBD2
V gene: TRBV28
clone size: -
J gene: TRBJ2-7
CDR3 protein: CATSVTSGESYEQYF
CDR3 DNA: TGTGCCACCTCGGTGACTAGCGGAGAGAGTTACGAGCAGTACTTC

D gene: -
V gene: TRBV4-3
clone size: -
J gene: TRBJ1-2
CDR3 protein: CASSQDYTGHYGYTF
CDR3 DNA: TGCGCCAGCAGCCAGGACTACACAGGACACTATGGCTACACCTTC

D gene: -
V gene: TRBV27
clone size: -
J gene: TRBJ1-4
CDR3 protein: CASSLSRATNEKLFF
CDR3 DNA: TGTGCCAGCAGTTTAAGCAGGGCAACTAATGAAAAACTGTTTTTT

D gene: -
V gene: TRBV6-7
clone size: -
J gene: TRBJ1-5
CDR3 protein: CASSYTIEHYSNQPQHF
CDR3 DNA: TGTGCCAGCAGTTATACGATCGAGCATTATAGCAATCAGCCCCAGCATTTT

D gene: TRBD1
V gene: TRBV12-5
clone size: -
J gene: TRBJ2-1
CDR3 protein: CASGLGAQGDEQFF
CDR3 DNA: TGTGCTAGTGGTTTGGGGGCACAGGGGGATGAGCAGTTCTTC

D gene: TRBD1
V gene: TRBV6-2/TRBV6-3
clone size: -
J gene: TRBJ2-7
CDR3 protein: CASSNRDRDSYEQYF
CDR3 DNA: TGTGCCAGCAGCAACCGGGACAGGGACTCCTACGAGCAGTACTTC

D gene: TRBD1
V gene: TRBV5-4
clone size: -
J gene: TRBJ1-5
CDR3 protein: CASSLEGARNQPQHF
CDR3 DNA: TGTGCCAGCAGCTTGGAGGGGGCGCGCAATCAGCCCCAGCATTTT

D gene: TRBD1
V gene: TRBV6-2/TRBV6-3
clone size: once
J gene: TRBJ2-7
CDR3 protein: CASSRQGPYEQYF
CDR3 DNA: TGTGCCAGCAGTCGACAGGGTCCCTACGAGCAGTACTTC

D gene: -
V gene: TRBV9
clone size: few
J gene: TRBJ2-5
CDR3 protein: CASSSSGGGRMAETQYF
CDR3 DNA: TGTGCCAGCAGCTCCTCTGGGGGGGGGCGGATGGCAGAGACCCAGTACTTC